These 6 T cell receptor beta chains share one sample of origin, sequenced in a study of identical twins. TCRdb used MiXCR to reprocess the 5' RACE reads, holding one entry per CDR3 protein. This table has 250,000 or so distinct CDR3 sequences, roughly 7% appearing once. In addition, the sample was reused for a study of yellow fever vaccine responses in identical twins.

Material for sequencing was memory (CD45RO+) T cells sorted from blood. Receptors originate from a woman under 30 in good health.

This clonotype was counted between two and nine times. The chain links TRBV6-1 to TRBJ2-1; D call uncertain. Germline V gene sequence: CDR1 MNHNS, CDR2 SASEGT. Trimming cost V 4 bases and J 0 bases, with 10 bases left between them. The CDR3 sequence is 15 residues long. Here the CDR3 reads CASSGPESSYNEQFF. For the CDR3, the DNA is TGTGCCAGCAGTGGACCGGAGAGCTCCTACAATGAGCAGTTCTTC.

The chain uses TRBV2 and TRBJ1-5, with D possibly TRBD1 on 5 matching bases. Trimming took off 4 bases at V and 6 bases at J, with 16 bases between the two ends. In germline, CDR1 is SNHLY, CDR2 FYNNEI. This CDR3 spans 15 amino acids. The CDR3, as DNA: TGTGCCAGCAGTGGCGGCAGTAAAGGGGCTCAGCCCCAGCATTTT. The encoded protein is CASSGGSKGAQPQHF.

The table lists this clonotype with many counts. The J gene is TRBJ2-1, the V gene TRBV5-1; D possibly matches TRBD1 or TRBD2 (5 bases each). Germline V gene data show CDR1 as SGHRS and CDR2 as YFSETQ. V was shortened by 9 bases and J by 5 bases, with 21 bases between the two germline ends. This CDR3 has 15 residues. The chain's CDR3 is CATSLGVGGNNEQFF. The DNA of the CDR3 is TGCGCCACGTCCCTGGGGGTAGGAGGAAACAATGAGCAGTTCTTC.

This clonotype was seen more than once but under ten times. In DNA, the CDR3 is TGTGCCATCCTGACAGGGCAATACACAGATACGCAGTATTTT. Its translation: CAILTGQYTDTQYF. The chain combines TRBV12-3 or TRBV12-4 with TRBJ2-3; 7 bases line up with TRBD1. V dropped 10 bases and J dropped 2; count of bases not matched to a gene: 9. This CDR3 region has 14 residues.

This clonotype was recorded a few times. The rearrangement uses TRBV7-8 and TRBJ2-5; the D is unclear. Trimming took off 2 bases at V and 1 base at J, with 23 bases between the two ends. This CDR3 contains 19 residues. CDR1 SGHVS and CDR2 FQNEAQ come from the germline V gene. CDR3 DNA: TGTGCCAGCAGCTTATTATCAAGGGTAGGGCTTGATATCCAAGAGACCCAGTACTTC. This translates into CASSLLSRVGLDIQETQYF.

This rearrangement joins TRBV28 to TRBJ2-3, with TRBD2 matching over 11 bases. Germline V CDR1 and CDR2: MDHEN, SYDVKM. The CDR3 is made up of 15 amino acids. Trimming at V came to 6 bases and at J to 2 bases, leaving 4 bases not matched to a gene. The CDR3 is CASSVAGGITDTQYF. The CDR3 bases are TGTGCCAGCAGCGTAGCGGGGGGGATCACAGATACGCAGTATTTT.